Listed here are 32 T cell receptor beta chains from one sample, sequenced in a study of cytomegalovirus exposure and HLA in healthy donors. Primers: 60 Vbeta forward and 13 Jbeta reverse. Method: immunoSEQ multiplex PCR; TCRdb's copy keeps in-frame clones and lacks some. The sample consists of about 120,000 clones, around 80% of them appearing once. Material for sequencing was PBMCs. The receptor source for this set is a middle-aged woman in good health and CMV-seropositive.

V is TRBV5-6 and J is TRBJ1-4; 9 nucleotides agree with TRBD1. The CDR3 has 16 residues. The germline V gene encodes CDR1 SGHDT and CDR2 YYEEEE. The ends lost 4 bases at V and 8 bases at J; junction bases unmatched: 12. The CDR3 DNA follows: TGTGCCAGCAGCACGCAAAGGACAGGGGAGGGAGAAAAACTGTTTTTT. This encodes CASSTQRTGEGEKLFF. Looking up the rest from reference TRBV5-6 and TRBJ1-4 gives the full variable domain: DAGVTQSPTHLIKTRGQQVTLRCSPKSGHDTVSWYQQALGQGPQFIFQYYEEEERQRGNFPDRFSGHQFPNYSSELNVNALLLGDSALYLCASSTQRTGEGEKLFFGSGTQLSVL.

This chain connects TRBV5-6 to TRBJ1-6; D remains unclear. The V end lost 4 bases, the J end lost 0 bases, and 14 bases lay between the germline ends. CDR3 length: 17 amino acids. CDR1 and CDR2 (germline): SGHDT, YYEEEE. In DNA form, the CDR3 reads TGTGCCAGCAGCAATCTGAGGGATAGCTCCTATAATTCACCCCTCCACTTT. It codes for CASSNLRDSSYNSPLHF.

The chain joins TRBV7-8 to TRBJ2-3; 8 bases are a match to TRBD2. This CDR3 has 15 residues. With V trimmed by 5 bases and J by 5 bases, 9 bases remained unmatched. Germline V CDR1 and CDR2: SGHVS, FQNEAQ. CDR3 nucleotides: TGTGCCAGCAGCCGCCAGCGGGAGTCGAGAGATACGCAGTATTTT. It translates to CASSRQRESRDTQYF.

The chain uses TRBV9 and TRBJ2-7; 11 positions match TRBD2. The CDR3 is made up of 15 amino acids. The trim removed 0 bases at V and 6 bases at J, leaving 5 bases unmatched. Germline loops: CDR1 SGDLS, CDR2 YYNGEE. CDR3 in amino acids: CASSVGTSGGVEQYF. In nucleotides, the CDR3 is TGTGCCAGCAGCGTAGGTACTAGCGGGGGAGTCGAGCAGTACTTC.

The chain recombines TRBV19 with TRBJ2-1, with D unresolved. This CDR3 has 11 residues. Germline CDR1 and CDR2: LNHDA and SQIVND (reference sequence). The germline V and J ends were trimmed by 5 bases and 12 bases, with 11 bases remaining between them. The CDR3 is CASSAALGQFF. CDR3 in DNA: TGTGCCAGTAGTGCGGCTCTCGGGCAGTTCTTC.

This clone was counted a single time. The CDR3 region is CASSEWGQGDYGYTF. The CDR3 DNA follows: TGTGCCAGCAGTGAATGGGGACAGGGAGACTATGGCTACACCTTC. The V and J genes are TRBV25-1 and TRBJ1-2; 9 bases are shared with TRBD1. CDR1 and CDR2 from the germline V gene are MGHDK and SYGVNS. Trimming took 1 base from V and 3 from J; bases not matched to a gene: 3. This CDR3 comprises 15 residues.

The V gene is TRBV7-2, the J gene TRBJ2-7, with D unresolved. Germline CDR1 and CDR2: SGHTA and FQGNSA. This CDR3 region has 14 residues. Trimming shortened V by 3 bases and J by 7 bases, and 16 bases separated the two germline ends. DNA of the CDR3: TGTGCCAGCAGCTTCTCCAAAGCCCTACGGGAGCAGTACTTC. Translating it yields CASSFSKALREQYF.

This chain links TRBV30 with TRBJ2-5, with a tentative D call TRBD1 (5 bases). Trimming shortened V by 8 bases and J by 5 bases, and 12 bases separated the two germline ends. From germline, CDR1 is GTSNPN and CDR2 SVGIG (reference sequence). This CDR3 comprises 11 residues. This CDR3 reads CARGTGETQYF. CDR3 sequence (DNA): TGTGCCAGGGGAACTGGGGAGACCCAGTACTTC.

The chain is built from TRBV25-1 and TRBJ2-2; maybe TRBD2 (5 bases). The CDR3 loop spans 12 amino acids. Germline V gene data show CDR1 as MGHDK and CDR2 as SYGVNS. CDR3 nucleotides: TGTGCAAGTCGGGATGACACCGGGGAGCTGTTTTTT. Translated: CASRDDTGELFF.

The chain employs TRBV6-5 and TRBJ2-5, with D tentatively TRBD1 (5 bases). The germline V gene has CDR1 MNHEY and CDR2 SVGAGI. V lost 2 bases and J 2 bases, leaving 12 bases between the germline ends. CDR3 length equals 15 residues. CDR3 loop: CASSYVRTQQETQYF. In DNA, the CDR3 is TGTGCCAGCAGTTACGTCCGGACACAACAAGAGACCCAGTACTTC.

The J gene is TRBJ2-5, the V gene TRBV5-4; 8 bases match TRBD2. The CDR3 totals 14 residues. Germline CDR1 is SGHNT and CDR2 is YYREEE (reference sequence). V lost 7 bases to trimming and J lost 5 bases; unmatched junction nucleotides: 10. The CDR3 DNA follows: TGTGCCAGCTCCGTCGGGGGGGGCGTGGAGACCCAGTACTTC. Its protein is CASSVGGGVETQYF.

There are a few counts of this clone. The rearrangement joins TRBV30 to TRBJ2-7; the D is unclear. CDR1 and CDR2 (germline): GTSNPN, SVGIG (reference sequence). The CDR3 sequence is 12 residues long. With 4 bases removed from V and 0 bases from J, the gap between germline ends came to 7 bases. CDR3 DNA: TGTGCCTGGAACGGTGACTCCTACGAGCAGTACTTC. Its translation: CAWNGDSYEQYF.

Only one count was recorded for this clone. The CDR3: CASSPRGGRDEQYF. Written as DNA, the CDR3 is TGTGCCAGCAGCCCCCGGGGGGGCAGGGACGAGCAGTACTTC. V usage is TRBV9 and J usage is TRBJ2-7; 8 bases line up with TRBD2. This CDR3 contains 14 residues. CDR1 and CDR2 from the germline V gene are SGDLS and YYNGEE. The V and J ends lost 4 bases and 5 bases, in that order; junction bases with no gene match: 8.

The chain combines TRBV7-2 with TRBJ1-4; tentative D call: TRBD1 (6 bases). The CDR3 runs 15 residues. V was clipped by 5 bases and J by 8 bases, with 18 bases between them. Germline-derived CDR1 and CDR2 are SGHTA and FQGNSA. The CDR3 region is CASSPGGGGWEKLFF. CDR3 in DNA: TGTGCCAGCAGCCCCGGTGGGGGGGGCTGGGAAAAACTGTTTTTT. Full variable domain (outside the CDR3, taken from reference TRBV7-2 and TRBJ1-4): GAGVSQSPSNKVTEKGKDVELRCDPISGHTALYWYRQSLGQGLEFLIYFQGNSAPDKSGLPSDRFSAERTGGSVSTLTIQRTQQEDSAVYLCASSPGGGGWEKLFFGSGTQLSVL.

The CDR3 spells CAWRKIAGRHEQYF. CDR3 nucleotides: TGTGCCTGGAGAAAAATAGCGGGAAGACACGAGCAGTACTTC. The chain joins TRBV30 to TRBJ2-7, with TRBD2 matching over 8 bases. Germline CDR1 reads GTSNPN; CDR2 reads SVGIG (reference sequence). The CDR3 sequence is 14 residues long. V shed 3 bases, J shed 5 bases, and the junction held 9 bases outside the gene matches.

This chain connects TRBV9 to TRBJ1-3; 9 bases agree with TRBD1. The CDR3 is 15 residues long. Unmatched junction bases numbered 4, after V lost 1 base and J lost 5 bases. Germline CDR1 and CDR2: SGDLS and YYNGEE. DNA of the CDR3: TGTGCCAGCAGCGTATCAGGGACAGGGCGAAACACCATATATTTT. This gives the protein CASSVSGTGRNTIYF.

This chain joins TRBV7-2 and TRBJ2-2; 8 nucleotides agree with TRBD2. CDR3 length equals 17 residues. The V segment lost 4 bases and the J segment 1 base; nucleotides outside the gene matches: 8. Per germline, CDR1 SGHTA and CDR2 FQGNSA. CDR3 amino acids: CASSSTSGLGNTGELFF. The CDR3 region has the DNA TGTGCCAGCAGCTCCACTAGCGGCCTCGGGAACACCGGGGAGCTGTTTTTT. The variable domain in full, with the rest retrieved from reference TRBV7-2 and TRBJ2-2, is GAGVSQSPSNKVTEKGKDVELRCDPISGHTALYWYRQSLGQGLEFLIYFQGNSAPDKSGLPSDRFSAERTGGSVSTLTIQRTQQEDSAVYLCASSSTSGLGNTGELFFGEGSRLTVL.

In DNA, the CDR3 is TGTGCCAGCAGCATAGGACTAGCGGGATTGTTGGGCACAGATACGCAGTATTTT. Translating it yields CASSIGLAGLLGTDTQYF. The rearrangement joins TRBV9 to TRBJ2-3; 12 nucleotides agree with TRBD2. The V gene's germline CDR1 is SGDLS and CDR2 YYNGEE. V was clipped by 4 bases and J by 1 base; unmatched bases: 10. The CDR3 length is 18 residues.

The J gene is TRBJ2-1, the V gene TRBV5-1; 8 nucleotides match TRBD2. Trimming at V came to 4 bases and at J to 3 bases, leaving 12 bases not matched to a gene. The germline gives CDR1 SGHRS, CDR2 YFSETQ. This CDR3 has 17 residues. The CDR3: CASSAAYGAGGYNEQFF. The CDR3 DNA sequence: TGCGCCAGCAGCGCCGCTTATGGGGCGGGGGGCTACAATGAGCAGTTCTTC.

In regard to this clone: This specimen includes other DNA sequences encoding the same CDR3. The rearrangement joins TRBV6-5 to TRBJ1-1, with D possibly being TRBD1 (5 bases). Trimming shortened V by 0 bases and J by 8 bases, and 10 bases separated the two germline ends. CDR1 is MNHEY and CDR2 is SVGAGI in the germline V gene. The CDR3 is made up of 13 amino acids. In nucleotides, the CDR3 is TGTGCCAGCAGTTACTCAACCAGGACAGAAGCTTTCTTT. Amino acids: CASSYSTRTEAFF.

The V and J genes are TRBV5-3 and TRBJ2-2; D unclear. TRBV5-3 is given ORF status, its function remaining uncertain. The V and J ends lost 0 bases and 4 bases respectively, with 4 bases between them. This CDR3 spans 13 amino acids. The CDR3 sequence: CARSLGPTGELFF. As DNA, the CDR3 is TGTGCCAGAAGCTTGGGGCCCACCGGGGAGCTGTTTTTT.

CDR3 nucleotide sequence: TGTGCCAGCAAGGGGACAGGGAGCTACGAGCAGTACTTC. It translates to CASKGTGSYEQYF. This chain uses TRBV25-1 with TRBJ2-7; 9 bases map to TRBD1. Trimming took 7 bases from V and 3 from J; bases not matched to a gene: 4. The CDR3 extends over 13 amino acids. From germline, CDR1 is MGHDK and CDR2 SYGVNS.

About this clone itself: An end of the junction does not agree with germline; a read error may underlie this. This chain uses TRBV7-9 with TRBJ1-1; D is ambiguous. The CDR3 loop spans 11 amino acids. CDR1 is SEHNR and CDR2 is FQNEAQ in the germline V gene (reference sequence). CDR3 sequence (DNA): TGTTCCAGCGATCGGGTCACTGAAGCTTTCTTT. Its protein product is CSSDRVTEAFF.

Comment on this clone: Additional DNA sequences in this sample encode the identical CDR3. This sequence joins TRBV30 and TRBJ1-5; 7 nucleotides align to TRBD1. Germline V gene sequence: CDR1 GTSNPN, CDR2 SVGIG (reference sequence). This CDR3 comprises 14 residues. V was pared by 2 bases and J by 7 bases, with 8 bases of the junction left unmatched. CDR3 coding DNA: TGTGCCTGGAGTCACAGACAGGGACGCCAGCCCCAGCATTTT. Its translation: CAWSHRQGRQPQHF.

The chain joins TRBV7-6 to TRBJ1-3; 10 bases map to TRBD1. V lost 0 bases, J lost 3 bases, and 2 bases stayed unmatched. This CDR3 contains 16 residues. CDR1 and CDR2 (germline): SGHVS, FNYEAQ. The CDR3 here is CASSLARTGGGNTIYF. DNA for the CDR3: TGTGCCAGCAGCTTAGCCAGGACAGGGGGTGGAAACACCATATATTTT.

V gene TRBV5-8 combines with J gene TRBJ2-2; D may be TRBD1 (6 bases). This CDR3 contains 18 residues. Trimming took 3 bases from V and 6 from J, leaving 24 bases between them. Germline V lookup: CDR1 SGHTS, CDR2 YDEGEE. In nucleotides, the CDR3 is TGTGCCAGCAGCTCCCCCTCCTACGGGACATTAGGGTCCGGGGAGCTGTTTTTT. This translates into CASSSPSYGTLGSGELFF.

The J gene is TRBJ2-7, the V gene TRBV7-8, with 10 bases aligning to TRBD2. V shed 6 bases and J 2 bases; nucleotides not matched to a gene: 4. The CDR3 loop spans 14 amino acids. CDR1 is SGHVS and CDR2 is FQNEAQ in the germline V gene. The CDR3 sequence: CASSQLAGPYEQYF. Written as DNA, the CDR3 is TGTGCCAGCAGTCAACTAGCGGGGCCCTACGAGCAGTACTTC. Full variable domain (remainder filled in from reference TRBV7-8 and TRBJ2-7): GAGVSQSPRYKVAKRGQDVALRCDPISGHVSLFWYQQALGQGPEFLTYFQNEAQLDKSGLPSDRFFAERPEGSVSTLKIQRTQQEDSAVYLCASSQLAGPYEQYFGPGTRLTVT.

This chain connects TRBV2 to TRBJ2-5, with 9 bases lining up with TRBD2. J lost 4 bases, V lost 5 bases, and 8 bases had no gene match. CDR1 is SNHLY, CDR2 FYNNEI, per germline. The CDR3 consists of 15 residues. The CDR3 DNA reads as TGTGCCAGCAGTTCTAGCGGGGTATCGATAGAGACCCAGTACTTC. Its translation: CASSSSGVSIETQYF.

This clone has more than one count but fewer than ten. The genes are TRBV6-4 and TRBJ1-1, with D possibly matching TRBD1 (6 bases). This CDR3 region has 13 residues. V was shortened by 2 bases and J by 10 bases, with 14 bases between the two germline ends. Germline V gene sequence: CDR1 MRHNA, CDR2 SNTAGT. CDR3 coding DNA: TGTGCCAGCAGTGACCAGGGGAGTCAGCGAGCTTTCTTT. It codes for CASSDQGSQRAFF.

There are a few counts of this clone. The chain employs TRBV2 and TRBJ1-4; 7 bases align to TRBD1. Germline CDR1 SNHLY, CDR2 FYNNEI. Germline trimming cut 8 bases from V and 4 bases from J; bases unmatched to any gene: 4. This CDR3 spans 13 amino acids. CDR3 nucleotide sequence: TGTGCCAGCCGGGGACAGCTTAATGAAAAACTGTTTTTT. The encoded protein is CASRGQLNEKLFF.

This clone has a handful of counts. The gene calls are TRBV9 and TRBJ2-7, with a weak D call TRBD2 (5 bases). This CDR3 is 13 amino acids long. The V gene lost 0 bases and the J gene lost 7 bases, with 11 bases spanning the gap. CDR1 SGDLS and CDR2 YYNGEE come from the germline V gene. The DNA of the CDR3 is TGTGCCAGCAGCGTAGCATTGGAGGCGGAGCAGTACTTC. Translation: CASSVALEAEQYF.

The chain is built from TRBV5-1 and TRBJ1-1, with 8 bases lining up with TRBD1. CDR1 SGHRS and CDR2 YFSETQ come from the germline V gene. The V gene end was trimmed by 0 bases and the J gene end by 5 bases; junction bases not matched to a gene: 6. This CDR3 has 15 residues. The CDR3 nucleotides are TGCGCCAGCAGCTTGGGGCAGGGGGCGGGAACTGAAGCTTTCTTT. Encoded protein: CASSLGQGAGTEAFF.